This entry lists 7 T cell receptor beta chains sequenced from one sample in a study of blood T cell repertoires in COVID-19. This table comes from immunoSEQ multiplex PCR, and its TCRdb copy is limited to in-frame clones, with some not included. Found here are about 400,000 clones, approximately 88% of them singletons; the top ten hold about 1.2%. Specimen: peripheral blood. The receptors were sampled from a man in his forties with acute or convalescent COVID-19.

The CDR3 reads CSPWREPQHF. In nucleotides, the CDR3 is TGCAGTCCCTGGAGAGAGCCCCAGCATTTT. The chain is built from TRBV20-1 and TRBJ1-5, with D uncertain. Germline V CDR1 and CDR2: DFQATT, SNEGSKA (reference sequence). This CDR3 is built from 10 residues. V lost 8 bases, J lost 8 bases, and 10 bases lay in between.

The chain is built from TRBV5-1 and TRBJ2-3; D is possibly TRBD2 (5 bases). CDR1 is SGHRS, CDR2 YFSETQ, per germline. The CDR3 extends over 14 amino acids. V shed 8 bases and J shed 1 base, with 14 bases lying between them. The CDR3, as DNA: TGCGCCAGTAAGCTAGCAGGAGGCACAGATACGCAGTATTTT. Encoded protein: CASKLAGGTDTQYF.

For this clone: Other DNA sequences within the sample encode an identical CDR3. The chain carries TRBV28 and TRBJ1-6, with 11 bases identical to TRBD1. Germline trimming cut 1 base from V and 10 bases from J; bases unmatched to any gene: 3. Germline-derived CDR1 and CDR2 are MDHEN and SYDVKM. CDR3 length: 15 residues. CDR3 protein: CASSLFRDRGSPLHF. The DNA of the CDR3 is TGTGCCAGCAGTTTATTCCGGGACAGGGGGTCACCCCTCCACTTT.

The chain has TRBV7-9 and TRBJ1-4, with D possibly TRBD1 on 5 matching bases. The germline V gene encodes CDR1 SEHNR and CDR2 FQNEAQ (reference sequence). V was cut by 2 bases and J by 7 bases, with 8 bases left in between. CDR3 length: 13 amino acids. In DNA form, the CDR3 reads TGTGCCAGCAGCTTATCCAGGGCTGAAAAACTGTTTTTT. Its translation: CASSLSRAEKLFF.

The V and J genes are TRBV5-1 and TRBJ1-4; D not resolved. The CDR3 has 15 amino acids. Per the germline V gene, CDR1 is SGHRS and CDR2 is YFSETQ. V dropped 3 bases and J dropped 0 bases, with 9 bases sitting between them. The CDR3 protein is CASSSSGSTNEKLFF. Here the CDR3 DNA reads TGCGCCAGCAGCTCCTCAGGTTCAACTAATGAAAAACTGTTTTTT.

A note on this clone: The germline gene is not matched at one end of the junction; a read error may be the cause. The V and J genes are TRBV6-5 and TRBJ2-7, with TRBD2 matching 9 bases. The CDR3 length is 14 residues. The germline CDR1 and CDR2 sequences are MNHEY and SVGAGI. The CDR3 sequence: CASSYGGGAYQQYF. For the CDR3, the DNA is TGTGCCAGCAGTTACGGCGGGGGGGCCTACCAGCAGTACTTC.

The chain employs TRBV5-6 and TRBJ2-4, with D possibly TRBD1 on 5 matching bases. CDR3 length equals 12 residues. V was clipped by 0 bases and J by 15 bases, with 13 bases between them. CDR1 and CDR2 from the germline V gene are SGHDT and YYEEEE. For the CDR3, the DNA is TGTGCCAGCAGCTTGGGACAGATTGGCTGGTACTTC. Its protein product is CASSLGQIGWYF.